The TCR beta chain under discussion was sequenced for a study of blood T cell repertoires in COVID-19. Study at large: Whether acute or convalescent, the COVID-19 samples came from the United States, Italy and Spain. T cells, B-cell-depleted T cells, or PBMCs supplied cDNA or gDNA.

Under the authors' procedure: Reference gene primer amplification in the assay estimated nucleated cell counts. The table came from immunoSEQ multiplex PCR; TCRdb's copy has only in-frame clones and leaves some out. The V and J calls and clone size are taken from that table; D and trimming were inferred from the DNA. The profile shows about 170,000 clones, approximately 79% of them singletons. Germline V gives CDR1 SGDLS, CDR2 YYNGEE. The CDR3 extends over 14 amino acids. With V trimmed by 4 bases and J by 7 bases, 5 bases remained unmatched. The material sequenced was peripheral blood. V usage is TRBV9 and J usage is TRBJ1-6; TRBD1 agrees at 7 bases. This receptor was taken from a woman aged 80 or over with acute or convalescent COVID-19. In nucleotides, the CDR3 is TGTGCCAGCAGCCCCGGGACAGAGAATTCACCCCTCCACTTT. Translating it yields CASSPGTENSPLHF. Based on the CDR3 plus reference TRBV9 and TRBJ1-6, the full variable domain is DSGVTQTPKHLITATGQRVTLRCSPRSGDLSVYWYQQSLDQGLQFLIQYYNGEERAKGNILERFSAQQFPDLHSELNLSSLELGDSALYFCASSPGTENSPLHFGNGTRLTVT.